This passage covers 32 T cell receptor beta chains from one sample sequenced in a study of cytomegalovirus exposure and HLA in healthy donors. Vbeta (60) and Jbeta (13) primers were used in the PCR. Only in-frame clones appear in the TCRdb table, and some are missing; sequencing was by immunoSEQ multiplex PCR. This sample carries about 64,000 clones, with less than 4.5% going to the ten biggest clones. Sequencing input: PBMCs. These receptors were taken from a woman aged 18-30 years in good health and CMV-seronegative.

The genes are TRBV5-4 and TRBJ2-2, with TRBD1 matching 7 bases. V gave up 7 bases and J gave up 5 bases; unmatched junction bases: 8. CDR1 and CDR2 from the germline V gene are SGHNT and YYREEE (reference sequence). CDR3 length equals 14 residues. CDR3 in DNA: TGTGCCAGCGGCCCTGAGGGGGCGACCGGGGAGCTGTTTTTT. It is translated as CASGPEGATGELFF. Full variable domain (remainder filled in from reference TRBV5-4 and TRBJ2-2): ETGVTQSPTHLIKTRGQQVTLRCSSQSGHNTVSWYQQALGQGPQFIFQYYREEENGRGNFPPRFSGLQFPNYSSELNVNALELDDSALYLCASGPEGATGELFFGEGSRLTVL.

The chain joins TRBV27 to TRBJ2-7, with 8 bases identical to TRBD1. Trimming cost V 4 bases and J 3 bases; bases outside gene matches: 11. Germline V CDR1 and CDR2: MNHEY, SMNVEV (reference sequence). The CDR3 totals 16 residues. CDR3 loop: CASSSLRQGTVYEQYF. As DNA, the CDR3 is TGTGCCAGCAGTTCCCTTAGACAGGGGACGGTCTACGAGCAGTACTTC.

This chain links TRBV5-8 with TRBJ1-1; D unclear. Germline CDR1 SGHTS, CDR2 YDEGEE. This CDR3 spans 14 amino acids. V lost 2 bases and J 1 base, leaving 9 bases between the germline ends. CDR3 sequence (DNA): TGTGCCAGCAGCTTCTATACAGCGAACACTGAAGCTTTCTTT. It yields the protein CASSFYTANTEAFF.

J is TRBJ1-2 and V is TRBV29-1; D is undetermined. The CDR3 totals 10 residues. The germline CDR1 and CDR2 sequences are SQVTM and ANQGSEA. CDR3 in DNA: TGCAGAGTCCACCGGGGTGGCTACACCTTC. Its protein is CRVHRGGYTF.

The chain links TRBV9 to TRBJ2-1, with 14 nucleotides matching TRBD2. V trimming: 4 bases; J trimming: 6 bases; junction bases outside the gene matches: 6. Germline V gene lookup returns CDR1 SGDLS and CDR2 YYNGEE. The CDR3 has 16 residues. The chain's CDR3 is CASSFSGTSGSNEQFF. CDR3 bases: TGTGCCAGCAGCTTTTCCGGGACTAGCGGGAGCAATGAGCAGTTCTTC.

The CDR3, as DNA: TGCGCCAGCAGTTCTACCCCCGGGACAGGGGGCGATGAGCAGTTCTTC. Translating gives CASSSTPGTGGDEQFF. V gene TRBV10-2 combines with J gene TRBJ2-1, with 12 positions matching TRBD1. The CDR3 runs 16 residues. The J segment lost 8 bases and the V segment lost 5 bases, leaving 10 bases of the junction unmatched. Germline V gene data show CDR1 as WSHSY and CDR2 as SAAADI.

The genes are TRBV29-1 and TRBJ1-1, with D tentatively TRBD1 (6 bases). This CDR3 contains 13 residues. The V end lost 0 bases, the J end lost 7 bases, and 12 bases lay between the germline ends. In germline, CDR1 is SQVTM, CDR2 ANQGSEA. CDR3 region: CSVEEQGRFEAFF. DNA for the CDR3: TGCAGCGTTGAAGAACAGGGTCGATTTGAAGCTTTCTTT.

CDR3 DNA: TGTGCCAGCAGTGACGGGGGGAGGAACACAGATACGCAGTATTTT. This sequence encodes CASSDGGRNTDTQYF. The gene calls are TRBV25-1 and TRBJ2-3; 7 nucleotides match TRBD2. The trim removed 3 bases at V and 2 bases at J, leaving 5 bases unmatched. The germline CDR1 and CDR2 sequences are MGHDK and SYGVNS. This CDR3 spans 15 amino acids.

The chain has TRBV6-1 and TRBJ2-5; D is undetermined. The CDR3 extends over 10 amino acids. Trimming removed 6 bases from V and 5 bases from J, with 4 bases in between. Germline V lookup: CDR1 MNHNS, CDR2 SASEGT. CDR3 region: CASRRETQYF. Written as DNA, the CDR3 is TGTGCCAGCAGACGGGAGACCCAGTACTTC.

The chain combines TRBV29-1 with TRBJ2-1, with 7 positions matching TRBD2. The germline gives CDR1 SQVTM, CDR2 ANQGSEA. Losses at the gene ends were 6 bases for V and 0 bases for J; bases not matched to a gene: 8. This CDR3 is built from 15 residues. CDR3: CSVGRERVSYNEQFF. Here the CDR3 DNA reads TGCAGCGTGGGGAGGGAGCGGGTCTCCTACAATGAGCAGTTCTTC.

The J gene is TRBJ1-1, the V gene TRBV18; 7 bases line up with TRBD1. Per germline, CDR1 KGHSH and CDR2 LQKENI. The CDR3 extends over 13 amino acids. J was trimmed by 6 bases and V by 3 bases; bases with no gene match: 4. This CDR3 is CASSPEGGSEAFF. The DNA of the CDR3 is TGTGCCAGCTCACCCGAAGGGGGCTCTGAAGCTTTCTTT.

The chain employs TRBV5-6 and TRBJ1-5, with no clear D. The CDR3 spans 14 residues. Trimming took off 0 bases at V and 6 bases at J, with 10 bases between the two ends. In germline, CDR1 is SGHDT, CDR2 YYEEEE. CDR3: CASSLGLGSQPQHF. DNA for the CDR3: TGTGCCAGCAGCTTGGGCTTGGGGAGTCAGCCCCAGCATTTT. The entire variable domain, with the rest obtained from reference TRBV5-6 and TRBJ1-5, is as follows: DAGVTQSPTHLIKTRGQQVTLRCSPKSGHDTVSWYQQALGQGPQFIFQYYEEEERQRGNFPDRFSGHQFPNYSSELNVNALLLGDSALYLCASSLGLGSQPQHFGDGTRLSIL.

In DNA, the CDR3 is TGTGCCAGTAGTATCGGGCAGGGCGATGGCTACACCTTC. Residues: CASSIGQGDGYTF. This sequence joins TRBV19 and TRBJ1-2; TRBD1 might be the D (5 bases). This CDR3 contains 13 residues. V lost 3 bases, J lost 6 bases, and 11 bases lay in between. CDR1 is LNHDA and CDR2 is SQIVND in the germline V gene (reference sequence).

This sequence joins TRBV4-1 and TRBJ1-2, with a tentative D call TRBD1 (5 bases). In germline, CDR1 is MGHRA, CDR2 YSYEKL. CDR3 length: 14 residues. Deletions cut 5 bases from V and 4 bases from J, with 14 bases between. As DNA, the CDR3 is TGCGCCAGCAGCGACCCGGGGGGGGGCTATGGCTACACCTTC. Translating it yields CASSDPGGGYGYTF.

The chain carries TRBV20-1 and TRBJ2-7; the match to TRBD2 covers 8 bases. The CDR3 length is 11 residues. J lost 6 bases, V lost 5 bases, and 3 bases had no gene match. Germline V gene data show CDR1 as DFQATT and CDR2 as SNEGSKA (reference sequence). The CDR3 is CSAQGLGEQYF. The CDR3 DNA reads TGCAGTGCTCAGGGACTAGGCGAGCAGTACTTC.

The J gene is TRBJ1-1, the V gene TRBV25-1; D is undetermined. V was shortened by 4 bases and J by 6 bases, with 12 bases between the two germline ends. CDR1 is MGHDK and CDR2 is SYGVNS in the germline V gene. The CDR3 spans 13 residues. CDR3 DNA: TGTGCCAGCAGTGCAAACTCAGGCGCTGAAGCTTTCTTT. As protein: CASSANSGAEAFF.

The chain carries TRBV30 and TRBJ2-1; D is ambiguous. Trimming cost V 2 bases and J 5 bases, with 13 bases left between them. Germline lookup yields CDR1 GTSNPN and CDR2 SVGIG (reference sequence). This CDR3 region has 14 residues. CDR3 nucleotide sequence: TGTGCCTGGAGTCTTAGCTCATCCGACAATGAGCAGTTCTTC. This sequence encodes CAWSLSSSDNEQFF. Full variable domain (remainder filled in from reference TRBV30 and TRBJ2-1): SQTIHQWPATLVQPVGSPLSLECTVEGTSNPNLYWYRQAAGRGLQLLFYSVGIGQISSEVPQNLSASRPQDRQFILSSKKLLLSDSGFYLCAWSLSSSDNEQFFGPGTRLTVL.

This chain uses TRBV13 with TRBJ2-5; 12 bases are shared with TRBD2. This CDR3 has 15 amino acids. Germline CDR1 is PRHDT and CDR2 is FYEKMQ (reference sequence). J was trimmed by 4 bases and V by 4 bases; bases with no gene match: 4. This CDR3 reads CASSSLAGGPETQYF. CDR3 nucleotide sequence: TGTGCCAGCAGCTCCCTAGCGGGGGGGCCAGAGACCCAGTACTTC.

The chain couples TRBV7-2 to TRBJ1-5; D not certain. The ends were cut back, 1 base at V and 3 bases at J, with 10 bases in the middle. This CDR3 has 15 residues. CDR1 is SGHTA and CDR2 is FQGNSA in the germline V gene. The CDR3 protein is CASSLVGGNNQPQHF. The CDR3 DNA reads TGTGCCAGCAGCTTAGTCGGAGGCAACAATCAGCCCCAGCATTTT.

V and J are TRBV5-6 and TRBJ2-7, with D unresolved. Germline CDR1 is SGHDT and CDR2 is YYEEEE. CDR3 length: 14 residues. Trimming took 1 base from V and 3 from J, leaving 11 bases between them. The CDR3 reads CASSLYSKHYEQYF. The CDR3, as DNA: TGTGCCAGCAGCTTGTATAGCAAACACTACGAGCAGTACTTC. Looking up the rest from reference TRBV5-6 and TRBJ2-7 gives the full variable domain: DAGVTQSPTHLIKTRGQQVTLRCSPKSGHDTVSWYQQALGQGPQFIFQYYEEEERQRGNFPDRFSGHQFPNYSSELNVNALLLGDSALYLCASSLYSKHYEQYFGPGTRLTVT.

V is TRBV6-6 and J is TRBJ1-2; 7 bases are a match to TRBD1. Germline CDR1 is MNHNY and CDR2 is SVGAGI (reference sequence). The V and J ends lost 6 bases and 2 bases, in that order; junction bases with no gene match: 6. The CDR3 runs to 14 residues. CDR3: CASSDGTVNYGYTF. DNA for the CDR3: TGTGCCAGCAGCGACGGGACAGTCAACTATGGCTACACCTTC.

V is TRBV4-2 and J is TRBJ2-4; 10 bases fit TRBD1. J lost 8 bases, V lost 3 bases, and 10 bases had no gene match. The CDR3 sequence is 16 residues long. Germline CDR1 LGHNA, CDR2 YNFKEQ. CDR3 DNA: TGTGCCAGCAGCCAGCAAGGGGTGGGACAGGGGTACATTCAGTACTTC. Its translation: CASSQQGVGQGYIQYF.

V usage is TRBV7-8 and J usage is TRBJ2-5; D not resolved. The closer fit of TRBJ2-7 to the DNA end suggests the J call may be wrong. The germline V gene encodes CDR1 SGHVS and CDR2 FQNEAQ. The CDR3 is 16 amino acids. The CDR3 sequence is CASSLGSRNSYGEQYF. For the CDR3, the DNA is TGTGCCAGCAGCTTAGGTTCTCGGAACAGTTATGGCGAGCAGTACTTC.

The rearrangement joins TRBV4-1 to TRBJ1-2, with unresolved D. The germline V gene encodes CDR1 MGHRA and CDR2 YSYEKL. The CDR3 totals 12 residues. V was cut by 0 bases and J by 8 bases, with 7 bases left in between. The CDR3 protein is CASSQELEGYTF. The DNA of the CDR3 is TGCGCCAGCAGCCAAGAACTGGAGGGCTACACCTTC.

This chain connects TRBV18 to TRBJ1-1; D possibly corresponds to TRBD1 (6 bases). Per germline, CDR1 KGHSH and CDR2 LQKENI. The V and J ends lost 4 bases and 3 bases respectively, with 18 bases between them. The CDR3 spans 16 residues. Here the CDR3 reads CASSLTPGEGDTEAFF. In DNA form, the CDR3 reads TGTGCCAGCTCACTAACTCCAGGGGAAGGGGACACTGAAGCTTTCTTT.

J is TRBJ2-1 and V is TRBV15; TRBD1 matches at 7 bases. Trimming took 1 base from V and 4 from J; bases not matched to a gene: 7. Germline V CDR1 and CDR2: LNHNV, YYDKDF (reference sequence). This CDR3 has 16 amino acids. CDR3 in amino acids: CATSRGFGTEYNEQFF. The CDR3 DNA follows: TGTGCCACCAGCAGAGGGTTCGGGACAGAGTACAATGAGCAGTTCTTC. The entire variable domain, with the rest obtained from reference TRBV15 and TRBJ2-1, is as follows: DAMVIQNPRYQVTQFGKPVTLSCSQTLNHNVMYWYQQKSSQAPKLLFHYYDKDFNNEADTPDNFQSRRPNTSFCFLDIRSPGLGDTAMYLCATSRGFGTEYNEQFFGPGTRLTVL.

The chain uses TRBV9 and TRBJ2-1, with D possibly being TRBD2 (6 bases). Trimming removed 4 bases at V and 4 bases at J, with 21 bases between. The CDR3 runs to 17 residues. CDR1 is SGDLS and CDR2 is YYNGEE in the germline V gene. CDR3: CASSPGGVRPLYNEQFF. Here the CDR3 DNA reads TGTGCCAGCAGCCCTGGAGGGGTCCGTCCTCTTTACAATGAGCAGTTCTTC.

The chain couples TRBV30 to TRBJ2-3; D is unclear. Trimming left V 0 bases short and J 0 bases short, with 4 bases between. CDR1 is GTSNPN and CDR2 is SVGIG in the germline V gene (reference sequence). This CDR3 contains 13 residues. The CDR3 spells CAWSVSSTDTQYF. CDR3 sequence (DNA): TGTGCCTGGAGTGTATCAAGCACAGATACGCAGTATTTT.

J is TRBJ1-4 and V is TRBV11-3; 9 nucleotides agree with TRBD1. V shed 3 bases and J 7 bases; nucleotides not matched to a gene: 6. CDR1 and CDR2 (germline): SGHNT, YENEEA. The CDR3 consists of 15 residues. CDR3 in DNA: TGTGCCAGCAGCTTTCCGGGACAGGGAGGTGAAAAACTGTTTTTT. It is translated as CASSFPGQGGEKLFF.

Remarks on this clone: The junction and the germline gene differ at one end; a read error may be behind it. The chain links TRBV7-7 to TRBJ2-1; the match to TRBD2 covers 7 bases. The CDR3 sequence is 15 residues long. CDR1 is SSHAT, CDR2 FNYEAQ, per germline (reference sequence). This CDR3 is CASSLEAGAGGEQFF. CDR3 coding DNA: TGTGCTAGCAGCTTAGAGGCGGGAGCCGGAGGTGAGCAGTTCTTC.

The chain recombines TRBV11-3 with TRBJ2-5; maybe TRBD1 (6 bases). CDR3 size: 13 residues. The germline V and J ends were trimmed by 2 bases and 4 bases, with 8 bases remaining between them. The germline CDR1 and CDR2 sequences are SGHNT and YENEEA. The CDR3 coding sequence is TGTGCCAGCAGCTTACAGGGGAGAGAGACCCAGTACTTC. Translating gives CASSLQGRETQYF.

The chain carries TRBV5-5 and TRBJ2-2, with D perhaps matching TRBD1 (6 bases). The germline V gene encodes CDR1 SGHKS and CDR2 YYEKEE (reference sequence). Between the trimmed V and J ends, which lost 0 bases and 1 base, there was a span of 13 bases. The CDR3 has 17 residues. The CDR3 region has the DNA TGTGCCAGCAGCTTGGTAATGGACAGTTTGAACACCGGGGAGCTGTTTTTT. This sequence encodes CASSLVMDSLNTGELFF.